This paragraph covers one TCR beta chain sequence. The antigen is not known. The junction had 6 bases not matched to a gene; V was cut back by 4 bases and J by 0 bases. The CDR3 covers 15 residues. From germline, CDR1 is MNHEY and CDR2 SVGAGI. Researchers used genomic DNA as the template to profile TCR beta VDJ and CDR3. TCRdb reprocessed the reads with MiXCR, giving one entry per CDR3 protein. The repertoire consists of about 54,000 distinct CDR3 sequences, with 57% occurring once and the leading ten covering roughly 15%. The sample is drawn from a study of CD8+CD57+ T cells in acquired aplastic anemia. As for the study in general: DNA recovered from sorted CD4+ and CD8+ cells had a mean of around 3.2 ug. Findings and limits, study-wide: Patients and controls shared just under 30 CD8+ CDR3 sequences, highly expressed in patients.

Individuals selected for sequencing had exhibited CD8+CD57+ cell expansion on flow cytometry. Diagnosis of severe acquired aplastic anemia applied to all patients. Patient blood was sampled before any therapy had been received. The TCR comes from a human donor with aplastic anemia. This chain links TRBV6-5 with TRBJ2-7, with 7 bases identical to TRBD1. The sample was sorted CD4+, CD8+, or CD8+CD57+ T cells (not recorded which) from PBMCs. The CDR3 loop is CASSFYRDSSYEQYF. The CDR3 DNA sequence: TGTGCCAGCAGTTTCTACCGGGACAGCTCCTACGAGCAGTACTTC.